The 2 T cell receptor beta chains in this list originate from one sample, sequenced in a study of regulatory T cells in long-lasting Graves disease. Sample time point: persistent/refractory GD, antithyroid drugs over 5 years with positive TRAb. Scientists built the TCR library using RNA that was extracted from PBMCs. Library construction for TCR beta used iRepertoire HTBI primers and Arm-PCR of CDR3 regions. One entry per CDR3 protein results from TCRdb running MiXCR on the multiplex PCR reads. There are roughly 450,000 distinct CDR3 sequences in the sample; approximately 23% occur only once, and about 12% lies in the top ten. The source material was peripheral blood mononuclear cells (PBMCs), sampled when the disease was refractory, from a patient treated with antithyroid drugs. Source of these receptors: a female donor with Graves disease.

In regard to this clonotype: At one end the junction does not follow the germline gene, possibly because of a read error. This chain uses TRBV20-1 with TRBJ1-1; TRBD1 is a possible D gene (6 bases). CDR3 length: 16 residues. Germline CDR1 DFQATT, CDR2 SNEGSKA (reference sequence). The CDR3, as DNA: TGCAGTGCTAGAGGGGGGCAGGCACCGGGGAACACTGAAGCCTTCTTT. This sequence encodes CSARGGQAPGNTEAFF.

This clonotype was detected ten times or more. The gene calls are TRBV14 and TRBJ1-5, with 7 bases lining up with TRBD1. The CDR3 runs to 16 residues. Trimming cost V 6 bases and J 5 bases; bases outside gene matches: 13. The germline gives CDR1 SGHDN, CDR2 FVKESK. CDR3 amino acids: CASRRVRAGGDQPQHF. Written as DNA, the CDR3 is TGTGCCAGCAGACGAGTCAGGGCAGGGGGGGATCAGCCCCAGCATTTT. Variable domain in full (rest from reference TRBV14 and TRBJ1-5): EAGVTQFPSHSVIEKGQTVTLRCDPISGHDNLYWYRRVMGKEIKFLLHFVKESKQDESGMPNNRFLAERTGGTYSTLKVQPAELEDSGVYFCASRRVRAGGDQPQHFGDGTRLSIL.